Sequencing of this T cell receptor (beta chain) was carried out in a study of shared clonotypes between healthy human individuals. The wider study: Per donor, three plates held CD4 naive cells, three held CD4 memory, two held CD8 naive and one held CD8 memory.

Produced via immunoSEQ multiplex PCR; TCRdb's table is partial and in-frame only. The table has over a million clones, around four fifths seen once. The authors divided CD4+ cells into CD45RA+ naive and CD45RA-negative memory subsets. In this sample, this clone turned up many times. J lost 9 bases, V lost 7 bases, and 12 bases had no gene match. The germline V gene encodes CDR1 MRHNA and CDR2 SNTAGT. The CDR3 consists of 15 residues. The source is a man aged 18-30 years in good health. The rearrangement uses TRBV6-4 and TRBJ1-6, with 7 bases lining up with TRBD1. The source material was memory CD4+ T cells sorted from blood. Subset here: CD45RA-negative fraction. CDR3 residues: CASKDEGQTGSPLHF. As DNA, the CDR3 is TGTGCCAGCAAGGATGAGGGACAGACGGGTTCACCCCTCCACTTT.